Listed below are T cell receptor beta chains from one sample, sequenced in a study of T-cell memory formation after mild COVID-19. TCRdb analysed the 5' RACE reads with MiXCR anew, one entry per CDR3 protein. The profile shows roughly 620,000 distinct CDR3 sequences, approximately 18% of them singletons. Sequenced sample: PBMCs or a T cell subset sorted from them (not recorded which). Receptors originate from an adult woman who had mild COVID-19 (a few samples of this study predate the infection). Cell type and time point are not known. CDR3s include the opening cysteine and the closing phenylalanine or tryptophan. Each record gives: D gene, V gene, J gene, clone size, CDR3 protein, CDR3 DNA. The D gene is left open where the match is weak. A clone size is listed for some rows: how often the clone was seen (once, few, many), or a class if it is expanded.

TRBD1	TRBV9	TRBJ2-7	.	CASSVAGTGYEQYF	TGTGCCAGCAGCGTGGCCGGGACAGGCTACGAGCAGTACTTC
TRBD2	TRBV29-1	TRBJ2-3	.	CSVARKLAGGGNTQYF	TGCAGCGTTGCCCGAAAACTAGCGGGAGGTGGTAATACGCAGTATTTT
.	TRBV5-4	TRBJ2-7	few	CASSLGPDVREQYF	TGTGCCAGCAGCTTAGGGCCCGACGTAAGAGAGCAGTACTTC
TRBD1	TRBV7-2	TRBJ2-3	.	CASSLGDRVADTQYF	TGTGCCAGCAGCTTAGGTGACAGGGTAGCAGATACGCAGTATTTT
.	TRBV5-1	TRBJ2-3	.	CASSLEQSQDTQYF	TGCGCCAGCAGCTTGGAACAGTCCCAAGATACGCAGTATTTT
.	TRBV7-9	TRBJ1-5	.	CASSLSGARGQPQHF	TGTGCCAGCAGCTTATCAGGGGCCCGCGGTCAGCCCCAGCATTTT
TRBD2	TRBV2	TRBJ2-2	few	CASSGGLAGLFPNTGELFF	TGTGCCAGCAGTGGAGGACTAGCGGGTCTGTTCCCAAACACCGGGGAGCTGTTTTTT
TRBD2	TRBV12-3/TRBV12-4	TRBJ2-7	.	CASSPGTSVSYEQYF	TGTGCCAGCAGTCCAGGGACTAGCGTCTCCTACGAGCAGTACTTC
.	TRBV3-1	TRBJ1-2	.	CASSPLRANYGYTF	TGTGCCAGCAGCCCGCTCAGGGCTAACTATGGCTACACCTTC
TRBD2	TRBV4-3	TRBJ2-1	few	CASSQVLITGLADNEQFF	TGCGCCAGCAGCCAAGTACTGATAACGGGACTAGCGGACAATGAGCAGTTCTTC
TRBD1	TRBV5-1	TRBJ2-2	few	CASSSTSGTGRIGGELFF	TGCGCCAGCAGCTCGACTTCCGGGACAGGGAGGATTGGCGGGGAGCTGTTTTTT
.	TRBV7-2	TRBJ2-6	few	CASSPGGLAPPANVLTF	TGTGCCAGCAGCCCAGGCGGGCTAGCCCCACCCGCCAACGTCCTGACTTTC
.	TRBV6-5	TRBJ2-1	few	CASSQQGWKYNEQFF	TGTGCCAGCAGTCAACAGGGATGGAAGTACAATGAGCAGTTCTTC
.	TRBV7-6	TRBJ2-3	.	CASSSTAIGQPPQYF	TGTGCCAGCAGTTCAACCGCCATAGGACAGCCGCCGCAGTATTTT
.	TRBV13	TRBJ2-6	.	CASSVGTASSGANVLTF	TGTGCCAGCAGCGTAGGGACGGCAAGCTCTGGGGCCAACGTCCTGACTTTC
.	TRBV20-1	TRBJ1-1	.	CSASGQGKAFF	TGCAGTGCTAGTGGTCAGGGGAAAGCTTTCTTT
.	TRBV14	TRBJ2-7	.	CASSQGVLGEQYF	TGTGCCAGCAGCCAAGGGGTCTTGGGCGAGCAGTACTTC
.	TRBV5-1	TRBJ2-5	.	CASSLGEGPDQETQYF	TGCGCCAGCAGCTTGGGCGAGGGCCCGGATCAAGAGACCCAGTACTTC
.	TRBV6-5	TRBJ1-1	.	CASSYSSAQGRSIQAFF	TGTGCCAGCAGTTACTCTAGCGCGCAGGGGCGTTCAATCCAAGCTTTCTTT
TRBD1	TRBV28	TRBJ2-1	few	CASSPYRDRKFNEQFF	TGTGCCAGCAGCCCATACCGGGACAGGAAGTTCAATGAGCAGTTCTTC
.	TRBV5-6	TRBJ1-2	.	CASSPLTGSNYGYTF	TGTGCCAGCAGCCCCCTGACAGGAAGCAACTATGGCTACACCTTC
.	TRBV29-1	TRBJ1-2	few	CSATDRQDGYTF	TGCAGCGCTACAGACAGGCAGGACGGCTACACCTTC
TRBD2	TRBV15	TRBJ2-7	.	CATSRAGGKTYEQYF	TGTGCCACCAGCAGAGCGGGGGGTAAAACCTACGAGCAGTACTTC
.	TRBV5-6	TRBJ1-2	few	CASSWTGRGLYGYTF	TGTGCCAGCAGCTGGACCGGGCGGGGCCTGTACGGCTACACCTTC
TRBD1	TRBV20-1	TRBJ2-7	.	CSATSPTGYEQYF	TGCAGTGCTACTTCACCGACAGGGTACGAGCAGTACTTC
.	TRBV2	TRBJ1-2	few	CASRSNYGYTF	TGTGCCAGCAGGTCAAACTATGGCTACACCTTC
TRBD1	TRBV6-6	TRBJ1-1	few	CASSYSSTGGRTEAFF	TGTGCCAGCAGTTACTCGTCTACAGGGGGAAGAACTGAAGCTTTCTTT
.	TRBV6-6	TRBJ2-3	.	CASSYGDSYYQDTQYF	TGTGCCAGCAGTTACGGTGATAGTTACTATCAAGATACGCAGTATTTT
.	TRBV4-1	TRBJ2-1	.	CASSQERNWGGKGVNEQFF	TGCGCCAGCAGCCAAGAAAGAAACTGGGGAGGGAAGGGGGTCAATGAGCAGTTCTTC
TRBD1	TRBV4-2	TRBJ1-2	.	CASSQEGEGQVNYGYTF	TGTGCCAGCAGCCAAGAGGGGGAGGGACAGGTTAACTATGGCTACACCTTC
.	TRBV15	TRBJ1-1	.	CATSGTTRGTEAFF	TGTGCCACCAGCGGGACAACGAGAGGGACTGAAGCTTTCTTT
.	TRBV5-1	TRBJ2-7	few	CASGRDPPEDEQYF	TGCGCCAGCGGCCGGGACCCCCCCGAGGACGAGCAGTACTTC
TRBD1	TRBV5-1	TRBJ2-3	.	CASSYGTGGQDTQYF	TGCGCCAGCAGCTATGGGACAGGGGGGCAAGATACGCAGTATTTT
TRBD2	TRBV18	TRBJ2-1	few	CASSPRTSGRSFYNEQFF	TGTGCCAGCTCACCACGGACTAGCGGGAGGAGCTTTTACAATGAGCAGTTCTTC
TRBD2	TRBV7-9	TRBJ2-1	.	CAEREGQIHEQFF	TGTGCGGAGCGGGAGGGCCAAATCCATGAGCAGTTCTTC
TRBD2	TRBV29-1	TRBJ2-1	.	CSVSGTSGRTSYNEQFF	TGCAGCGTGTCCGGGACTAGCGGGAGGACTTCCTACAATGAGCAGTTCTTC
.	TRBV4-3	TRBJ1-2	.	CASSQESKTGRQPNYGYTF	TGCGCCAGCAGCCAAGAGTCTAAAACAGGGAGGCAACCTAACTATGGCTACACCTTC
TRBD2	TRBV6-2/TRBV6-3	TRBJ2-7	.	CASSYSRTSGPHEQYF	TGTGCCAGCAGTTACTCCAGGACTAGCGGGCCCCACGAGCAGTACTTC
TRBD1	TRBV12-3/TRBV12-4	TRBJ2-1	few	CASTPQGAPNEQFF	TGTGCCAGCACGCCGCAGGGGGCGCCCAATGAGCAGTTCTTC
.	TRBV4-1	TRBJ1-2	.	CASSQGRQGHGYTF	TGCGCCAGCAGCCAAGGAAGGCAGGGGCATGGCTACACCTTC
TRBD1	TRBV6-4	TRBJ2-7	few	CASSLRQGNSYEQYF	TGTGCCAGCAGTCTTAGACAGGGTAATTCCTACGAGCAGTACTTC
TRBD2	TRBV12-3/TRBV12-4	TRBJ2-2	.	CASSSRAGGPGELFF	TGTGCCAGCAGTTCCCGAGCGGGAGGGCCCGGGGAGCTGTTTTTT
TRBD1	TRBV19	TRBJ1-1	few	CASSPRQGFTEAFF	TGTGCCAGTAGCCCGAGACAGGGATTCACTGAAGCTTTCTTT
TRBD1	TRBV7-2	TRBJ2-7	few	CASSLSGTGEYEQYF	TGTGCCAGCAGCTTATCCGGGACAGGGGAGTACGAGCAGTACTTC
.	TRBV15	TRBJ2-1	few	CATSRRRGNTYNEQFF	TGTGCCACCAGCAGAAGACGGGGGAATACATACAATGAGCAGTTCTTC